This T cell receptor beta chain emerged from a study of T cells in localized non-small cell lung cancer. Study-level points and caveats: Owing to sequencing of a solitary tumor region, heterogeneity cannot be discounted. The greatest T cell clonality was found in uninvolved adjacent lung (higher than in tumor). Appearance in adjacent lung was seen for a median approximately 60 of the top 100 tumor clones. The study linked higher blood T cell density to longer overall survival.

Clones were sequenced by immunoSEQ multiplex PCR, and TCRdb holds only the in-frame ones, with some missing. The sample contains tens of thousands of clones, more than 70% of which appear only once. Note on this clone: Its specificity is not known.

Germline V gives CDR1 SGHAT, CDR2 FQNNGV. V lost 6 bases to trimming and J lost 4 bases, with 15 bases between them. There are 14 residues in the CDR3. This receptor was identified in a woman between 35 and 75 years old with stage I squamous cell lung carcinoma. The sequencing here drew on peripheral blood, taken before any cancer treatment. V and J are TRBV11-2 and TRBJ1-2, with D tentatively TRBD1 (5 bases). This CDR3 is CASRLNPGSYGYTF. The CDR3 bases are TGTGCCAGCAGGTTAAACCCAGGGAGCTATGGCTACACCTTC.